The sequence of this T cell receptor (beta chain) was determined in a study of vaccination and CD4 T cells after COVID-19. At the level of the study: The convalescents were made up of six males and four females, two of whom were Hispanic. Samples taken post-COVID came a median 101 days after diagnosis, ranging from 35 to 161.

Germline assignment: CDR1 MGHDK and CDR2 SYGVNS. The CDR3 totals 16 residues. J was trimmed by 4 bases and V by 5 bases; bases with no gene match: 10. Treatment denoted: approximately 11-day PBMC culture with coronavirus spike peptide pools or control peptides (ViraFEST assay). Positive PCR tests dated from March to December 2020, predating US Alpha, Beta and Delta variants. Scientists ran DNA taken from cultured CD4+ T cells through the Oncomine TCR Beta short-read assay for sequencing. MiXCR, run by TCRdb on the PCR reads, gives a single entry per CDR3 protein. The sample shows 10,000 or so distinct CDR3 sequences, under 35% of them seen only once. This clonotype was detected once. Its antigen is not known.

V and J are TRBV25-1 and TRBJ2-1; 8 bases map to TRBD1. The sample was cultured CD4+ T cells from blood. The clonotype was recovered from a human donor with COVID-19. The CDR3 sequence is CASSRQGQGGYNEQFF. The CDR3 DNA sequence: TGTGCCAGCAGTCGCCAAGGACAGGGCGGGTACAATGAGCAGTTCTTC.